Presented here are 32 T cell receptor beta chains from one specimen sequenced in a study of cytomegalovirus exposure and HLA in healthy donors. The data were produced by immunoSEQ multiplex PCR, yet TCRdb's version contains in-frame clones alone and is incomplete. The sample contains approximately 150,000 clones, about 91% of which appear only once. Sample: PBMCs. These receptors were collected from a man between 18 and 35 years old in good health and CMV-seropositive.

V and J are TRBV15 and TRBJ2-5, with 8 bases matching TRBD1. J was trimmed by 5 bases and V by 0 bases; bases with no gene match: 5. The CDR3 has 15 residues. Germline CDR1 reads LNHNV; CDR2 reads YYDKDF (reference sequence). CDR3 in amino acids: CATSRDYSGGETQYF. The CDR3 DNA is TGTGCCACCAGCAGAGATTACTCAGGGGGCGAGACCCAGTACTTC.

CDR3: CASRVQGSNQPQHF. CDR3 DNA: TGTGCCAGCAGGGTACAGGGCTCCAATCAGCCCCAGCATTTT. The rearrangement uses TRBV6-1 and TRBJ1-5; a possible D gene is TRBD1 (6 bases). The CDR3 runs to 14 residues. CDR1 is MNHNS, CDR2 SASEGT, per germline. The germline V and J ends were trimmed by 6 bases and 3 bases, with 12 bases remaining between them.

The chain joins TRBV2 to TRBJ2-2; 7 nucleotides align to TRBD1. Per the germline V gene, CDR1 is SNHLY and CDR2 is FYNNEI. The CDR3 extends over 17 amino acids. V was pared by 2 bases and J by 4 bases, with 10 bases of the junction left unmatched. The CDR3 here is CASSESTETGFTGELFF. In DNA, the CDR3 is TGTGCCAGCAGTGAATCGACAGAGACAGGGTTCACCGGGGAGCTGTTTTTT.

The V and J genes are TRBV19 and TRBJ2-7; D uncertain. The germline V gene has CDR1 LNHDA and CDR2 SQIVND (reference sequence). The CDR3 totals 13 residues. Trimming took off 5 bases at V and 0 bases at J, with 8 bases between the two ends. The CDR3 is CASSAAFSYEQYF. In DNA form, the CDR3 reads TGTGCCAGTAGTGCAGCGTTCTCCTACGAGCAGTACTTC.

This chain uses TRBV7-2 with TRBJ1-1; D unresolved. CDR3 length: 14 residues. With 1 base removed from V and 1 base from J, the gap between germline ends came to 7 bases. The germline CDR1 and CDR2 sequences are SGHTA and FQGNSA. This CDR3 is CASSLETRNTEAFF. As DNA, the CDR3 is TGTGCCAGCAGCTTAGAGACAAGGAACACTGAAGCTTTCTTT.

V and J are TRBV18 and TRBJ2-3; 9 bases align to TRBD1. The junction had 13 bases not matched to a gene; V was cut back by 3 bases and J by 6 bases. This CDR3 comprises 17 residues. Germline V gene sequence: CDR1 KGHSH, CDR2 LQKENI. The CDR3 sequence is CASSPVTGGKGGDTQYF. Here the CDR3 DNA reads TGTGCCAGCTCACCTGTGACAGGGGGAAAAGGCGGGGATACGCAGTATTTT.

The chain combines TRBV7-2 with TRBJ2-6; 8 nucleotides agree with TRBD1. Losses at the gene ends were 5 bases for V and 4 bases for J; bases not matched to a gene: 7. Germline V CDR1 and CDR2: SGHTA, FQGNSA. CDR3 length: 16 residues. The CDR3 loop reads CASSNTGGPGANVLTF. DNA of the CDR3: TGTGCCAGCAGCAACACAGGGGGTCCGGGGGCCAACGTCCTGACTTTC.

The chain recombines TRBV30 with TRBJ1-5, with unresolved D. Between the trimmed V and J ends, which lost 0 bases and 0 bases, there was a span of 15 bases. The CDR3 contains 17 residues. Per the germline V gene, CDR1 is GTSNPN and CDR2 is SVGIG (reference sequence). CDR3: CAWSVGRRAYSNQPQHF. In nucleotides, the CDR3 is TGTGCCTGGAGTGTAGGTAGGAGGGCCTATAGCAATCAGCCCCAGCATTTT.

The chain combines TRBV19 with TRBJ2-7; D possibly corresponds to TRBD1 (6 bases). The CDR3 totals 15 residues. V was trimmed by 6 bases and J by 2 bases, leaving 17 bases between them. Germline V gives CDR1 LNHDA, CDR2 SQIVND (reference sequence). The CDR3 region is CASSGTPKPPYEQYF. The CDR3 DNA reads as TGTGCCAGTAGCGGGACACCTAAGCCTCCCTACGAGCAGTACTTC.

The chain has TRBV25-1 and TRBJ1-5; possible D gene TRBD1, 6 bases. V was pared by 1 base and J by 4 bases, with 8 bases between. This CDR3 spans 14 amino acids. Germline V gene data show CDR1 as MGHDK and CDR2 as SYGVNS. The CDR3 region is CASSESTGNQPQHF. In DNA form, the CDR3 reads TGTGCCAGCAGTGAATCAACAGGGAATCAGCCCCAGCATTTT.

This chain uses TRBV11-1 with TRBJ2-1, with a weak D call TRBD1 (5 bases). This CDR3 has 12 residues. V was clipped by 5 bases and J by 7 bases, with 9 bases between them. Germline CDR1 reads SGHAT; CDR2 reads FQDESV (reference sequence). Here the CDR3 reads CASSPNRNEQFF. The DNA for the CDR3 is TGTGCCAGCAGCCCCAACAGGAATGAGCAGTTCTTC.

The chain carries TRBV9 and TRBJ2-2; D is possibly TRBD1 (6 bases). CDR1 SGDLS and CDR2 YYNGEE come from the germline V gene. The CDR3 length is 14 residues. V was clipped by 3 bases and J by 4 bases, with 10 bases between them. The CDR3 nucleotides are TGTGCCAGCAGCGCGGGACACCTCACCGGGGAGCTGTTTTTT. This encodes CASSAGHLTGELFF.

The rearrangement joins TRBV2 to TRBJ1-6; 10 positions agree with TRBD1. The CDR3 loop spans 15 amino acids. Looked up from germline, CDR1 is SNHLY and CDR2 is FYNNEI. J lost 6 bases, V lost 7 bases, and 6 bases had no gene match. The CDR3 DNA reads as TGTGCCAGCATCCGGGACAGGGGAGGTAATTCACCCCTCCACTTT. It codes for CASIRDRGGNSPLHF.

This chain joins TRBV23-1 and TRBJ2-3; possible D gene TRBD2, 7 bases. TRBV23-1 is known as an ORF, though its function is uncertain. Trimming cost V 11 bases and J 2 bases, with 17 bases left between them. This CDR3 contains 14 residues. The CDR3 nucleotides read TGCGCCTGGGGGCTAGCGGATTTCACAGATACGCAGTATTTT. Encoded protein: CAWGLADFTDTQYF.

CDR3 nucleotides: TGTGCCAGCAGCCCCAGGGGGCAATTCGGAAACACCATATATTTT. This sequence encodes CASSPRGQFGNTIYF. The rearrangement uses TRBV6-5 and TRBJ1-3; 8 bases line up with TRBD1. This CDR3 is 15 amino acids long. V shed 6 bases, J shed 4 bases, and the junction held 8 bases outside the gene matches. In germline, CDR1 is MNHEY, CDR2 SVGAGI.

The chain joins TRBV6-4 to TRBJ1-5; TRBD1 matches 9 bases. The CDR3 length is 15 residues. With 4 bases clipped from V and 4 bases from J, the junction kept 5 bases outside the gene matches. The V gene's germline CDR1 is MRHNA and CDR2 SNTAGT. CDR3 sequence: CASSARTGVNQPQHF. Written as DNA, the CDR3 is TGTGCCAGCAGTGCAAGGACAGGGGTAAATCAGCCCCAGCATTTT.

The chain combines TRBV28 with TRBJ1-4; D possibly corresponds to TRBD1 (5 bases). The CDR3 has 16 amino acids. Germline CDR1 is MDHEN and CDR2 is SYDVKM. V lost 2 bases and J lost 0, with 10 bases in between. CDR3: CASSLGGGATNEKLFF. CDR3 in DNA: TGTGCCAGCAGTTTAGGGGGAGGTGCAACTAATGAAAAACTGTTTTTT. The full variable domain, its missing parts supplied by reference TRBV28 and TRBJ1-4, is DVKVTQSSRYLVKRTGEKVFLECVQDMDHENMFWYRQDPGLGLRLIYFSYDVKMKEKGDIPEGYSVSREKKERFSLILESASTNQTSMYLCASSLGGGATNEKLFFGSGTQLSVL.

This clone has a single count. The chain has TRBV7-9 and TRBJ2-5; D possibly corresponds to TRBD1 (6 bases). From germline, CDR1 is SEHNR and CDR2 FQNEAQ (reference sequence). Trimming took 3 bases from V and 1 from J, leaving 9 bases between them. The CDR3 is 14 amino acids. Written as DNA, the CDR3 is TGTGCCAGCAGCTTTGGACAGATCCAAGAGACCCAGTACTTC. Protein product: CASSFGQIQETQYF.

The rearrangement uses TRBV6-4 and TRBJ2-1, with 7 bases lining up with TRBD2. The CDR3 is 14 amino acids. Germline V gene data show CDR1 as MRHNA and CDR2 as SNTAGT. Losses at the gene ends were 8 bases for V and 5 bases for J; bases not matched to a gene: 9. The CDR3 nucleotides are TGTGCCAGCGCCAATCTAGCGGAAAACAATGAGCAGTTCTTC. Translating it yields CASANLAENNEQFF.

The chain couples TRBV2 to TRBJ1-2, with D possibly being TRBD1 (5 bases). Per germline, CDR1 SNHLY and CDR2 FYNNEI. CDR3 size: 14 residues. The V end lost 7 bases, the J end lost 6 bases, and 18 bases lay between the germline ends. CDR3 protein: CASIRRGSADGYTF. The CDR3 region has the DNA TGTGCCAGCATAAGAAGGGGCTCCGCGGATGGCTACACCTTC.

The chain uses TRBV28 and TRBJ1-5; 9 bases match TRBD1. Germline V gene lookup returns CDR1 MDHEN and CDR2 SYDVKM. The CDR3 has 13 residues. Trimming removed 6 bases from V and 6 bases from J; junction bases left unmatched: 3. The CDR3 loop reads CASRDRGTQPQHF. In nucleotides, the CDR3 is TGTGCCAGCAGAGACAGGGGGACTCAGCCCCAGCATTTT. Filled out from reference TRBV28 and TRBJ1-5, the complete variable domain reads DVKVTQSSRYLVKRTGEKVFLECVQDMDHENMFWYRQDPGLGLRLIYFSYDVKMKEKGDIPEGYSVSREKKERFSLILESASTNQTSMYLCASRDRGTQPQHFGDGTRLSIL.

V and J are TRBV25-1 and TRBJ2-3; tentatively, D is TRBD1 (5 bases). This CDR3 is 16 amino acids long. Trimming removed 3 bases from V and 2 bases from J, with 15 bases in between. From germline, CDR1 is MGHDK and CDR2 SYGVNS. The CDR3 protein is CASSDSIGVSTDTQYF. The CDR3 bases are TGTGCCAGCAGTGATAGTATAGGGGTCTCCACAGATACGCAGTATTTT.

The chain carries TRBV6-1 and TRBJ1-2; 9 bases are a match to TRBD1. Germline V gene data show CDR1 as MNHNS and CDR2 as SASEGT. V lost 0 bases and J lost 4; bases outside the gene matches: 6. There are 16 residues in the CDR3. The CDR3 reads CASSEALRDRAYGYTF. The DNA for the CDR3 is TGTGCCAGCAGTGAAGCACTCCGGGACAGGGCCTATGGCTACACCTTC.

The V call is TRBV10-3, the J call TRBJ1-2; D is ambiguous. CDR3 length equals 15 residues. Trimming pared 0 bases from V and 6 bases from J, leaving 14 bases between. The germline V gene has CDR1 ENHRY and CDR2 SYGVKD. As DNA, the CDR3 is TGTGCCATCAGTGAGTCGTCGGCGGGAACGAATGGCTACACCTTC. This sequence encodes CAISESSAGTNGYTF.

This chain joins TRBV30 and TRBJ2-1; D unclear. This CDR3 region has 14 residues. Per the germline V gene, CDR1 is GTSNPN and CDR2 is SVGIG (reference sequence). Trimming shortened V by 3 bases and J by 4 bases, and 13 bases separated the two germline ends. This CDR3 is CAWSNTIFYNEQFF. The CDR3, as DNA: TGTGCCTGGAGCAACACTATATTTTACAATGAGCAGTTCTTC.

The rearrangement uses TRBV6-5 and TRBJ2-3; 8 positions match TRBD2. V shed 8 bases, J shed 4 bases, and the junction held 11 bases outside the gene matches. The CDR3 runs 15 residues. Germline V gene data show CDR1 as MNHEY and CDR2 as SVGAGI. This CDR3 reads CASGGSGKSADTQYF. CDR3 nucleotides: TGTGCCAGCGGAGGTAGCGGGAAATCGGCAGATACGCAGTATTTT.

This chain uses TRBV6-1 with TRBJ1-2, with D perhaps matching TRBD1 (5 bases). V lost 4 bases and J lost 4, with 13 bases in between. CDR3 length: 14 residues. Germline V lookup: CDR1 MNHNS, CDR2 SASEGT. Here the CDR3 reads CASSGEQAPYGYTF. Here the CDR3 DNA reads TGTGCCAGCAGTGGAGAACAGGCCCCCTATGGCTACACCTTC.

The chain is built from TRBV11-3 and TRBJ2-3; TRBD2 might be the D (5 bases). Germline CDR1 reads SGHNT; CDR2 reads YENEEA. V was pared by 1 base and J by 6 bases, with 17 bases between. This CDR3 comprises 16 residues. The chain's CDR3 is CASSLGEGRTQDTQYF. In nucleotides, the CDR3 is TGTGCCAGCAGCTTAGGCGAGGGCAGAACCCAGGATACGCAGTATTTT.

The CDR3 loop is CASSPGGYQDTQYF. The DNA for the CDR3 is TGTGCCAGCAGCCCAGGGGGGTATCAAGATACGCAGTATTTT. The gene calls are TRBV11-2 and TRBJ2-3; D possibly corresponds to TRBD1 (7 bases). This CDR3 is built from 14 residues. V was trimmed by 5 bases and J by 5 bases, leaving 14 bases between them. Per germline, CDR1 SGHAT and CDR2 FQNNGV. The entire variable domain, with the rest obtained from reference TRBV11-2 and TRBJ2-3, is as follows: EAGVAQSPRYKIIEKRQSVAFWCNPISGHATLYWYQQILGQGPKLLIQFQNNGVVDDSQLPKDRFSAERLKGVDSTLKIQPAKLEDSAVYLCASSPGGYQDTQYFGPGTRLTVL.

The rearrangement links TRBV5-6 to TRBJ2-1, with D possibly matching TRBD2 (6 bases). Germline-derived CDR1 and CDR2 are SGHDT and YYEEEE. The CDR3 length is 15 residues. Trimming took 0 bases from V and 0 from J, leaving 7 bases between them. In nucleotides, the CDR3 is TGTGCCAGCAGCTTGGGACTAGACTCCTACAATGAGCAGTTCTTC. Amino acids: CASSLGLDSYNEQFF.

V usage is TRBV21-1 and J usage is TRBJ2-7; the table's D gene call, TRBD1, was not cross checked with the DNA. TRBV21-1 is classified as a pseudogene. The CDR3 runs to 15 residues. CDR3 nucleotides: TGTGCCAGCAGCCTCGGGTGGGGACAGACCTACGAGCAGTACTTC. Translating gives CASSLGWGQTYEQYF.

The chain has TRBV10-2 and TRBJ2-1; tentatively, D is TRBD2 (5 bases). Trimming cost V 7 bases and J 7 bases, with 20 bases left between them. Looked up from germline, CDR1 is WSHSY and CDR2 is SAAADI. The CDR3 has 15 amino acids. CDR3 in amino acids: CASKLAVQTRNEQFF. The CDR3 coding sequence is TGCGCCAGCAAATTGGCGGTCCAAACTAGGAATGAGCAGTTCTTC.